A single sample gave rise to the 32 T cell receptor beta chains below, sequenced in a study of vaccination effects on CD4 cells after COVID-19. These receptors are not linked to any known antigen. Some clones are missing from TCRdb's copy, which holds only in-frame ones; the method was immunoSEQ multiplex PCR. In the table there are about 13,000 clones, 73% of which are singletons. With the ViraFEST assay, the study expanded antigen-specific CD4+ T cells using viral peptide pools, then sequenced them. Following a 10-day culture, CD4+ T cells were purified. PCR confirmed that the person was infected with SARS-CoV-2 between March and December 2020. Each person got two doses of an mRNA SARS-CoV-2 vaccine, BNT162b2 or mRNA-1273. The material was CD4+ T cells from PBMCs cultured with HCoV-NL63 spike peptides, obtained after COVID-19 vaccination. These receptors all stem from a human donor who had a prior SARS-CoV-2 infection.

The chain links TRBV24-1 to TRBJ2-6; 7 bases line up with TRBD2. Germline V gene sequence: CDR1 KGHDR, CDR2 SFDVKD. V lost 4 bases and J lost 0; bases outside the gene matches: 5. CDR3 size: 17 residues. The CDR3 here is CATSDPGGSSGANVLTF. Here the CDR3 DNA reads TGTGCCACCAGTGACCCCGGGGGGAGCTCTGGGGCCAACGTCCTGACTTTC.

This clone is a singleton in its sample. This CDR3 is CASRMREETQYF. The CDR3 DNA is TGCGCCAGCAGGATGAGGGAAGAGACCCAGTACTTC. The rearrangement links TRBV5-1 to TRBJ2-5; D is possibly TRBD2 (5 bases). There are 12 residues in the CDR3. CDR1 is SGHRS and CDR2 is YFSETQ in the germline V gene. The V gene lost 5 bases and the J gene lost 3 bases, with 8 bases spanning the gap.

This clone was counted once. The chain joins TRBV5-1 to TRBJ2-1, with TRBD2 as a possible D gene (6 bases). The V and J ends lost 0 bases and 4 bases respectively, with 17 bases between them. The CDR3 loop spans 17 amino acids. Germline V lookup: CDR1 SGHRS, CDR2 YFSETQ. This CDR3 reads CASSLESGEKGYNEQFF. The CDR3 DNA reads as TGCGCCAGCAGCTTGGAATCGGGGGAGAAAGGTTACAATGAGCAGTTCTTC.

V is TRBV4-3 and J is TRBJ1-2, with D maybe TRBD1 (5 bases). V was trimmed by 1 base and J by 4 bases, leaving 10 bases between them. The CDR3 sequence is 14 residues long. The germline V gene encodes CDR1 LGHNA and CDR2 YSLEER. The CDR3 spells CASSQAEGSYGYTF. CDR3 DNA sequence: TGCGCCAGCAGCCAAGCGGAGGGGTCCTATGGCTACACCTTC.

The rearrangement uses TRBV6-2 or TRBV6-3 and TRBJ1-1; no reliable D call. In germline, CDR1 is MNHEY, CDR2 SVGEGT. The CDR3 runs to 13 residues. Trimming left V 4 bases short and J 4 bases short, with 10 bases between. In DNA form, the CDR3 reads TGTGCCAGCAGTTCTATAAGAGGCACTGAAGCTTTCTTT. The encoded protein is CASSSIRGTEAFF.

The rearrangement uses TRBV3-1 (or the pseudogene TRBV3-2) and TRBJ2-6, with TRBD2 identical over 7 bases. The CDR3 sequence is 21 residues long. The J segment lost 0 bases and the V segment lost 3 bases, leaving 17 bases of the junction unmatched. CDR1 LGHDT and CDR2 YNNKEL come from the germline V gene (reference sequence). CDR3 DNA: TGTGCCAGCAGCCATGCATCCAAGACTAGCCTTCTACTCTCTGGGGCCAACGTCCTGACTTTC. Protein product: CASSHASKTSLLLSGANVLTF.

This clone was found a few times. The rearrangement links TRBV6-5 to TRBJ2-6; D is undetermined. The CDR3 runs 14 residues. CDR1 and CDR2 (germline): MNHEY, SVGAGI. V lost 6 bases, J lost 1 base, and 7 bases lay in between. The DNA of the CDR3 is TGTGCCAGCAGAGTCGGTTCTGGGGCCAACGTCCTGACTTTC. It specifies CASRVGSGANVLTF.

The chain carries TRBV5-1 and TRBJ2-1; TRBD2 aligns across 14 bases. The CDR3 is 18 residues long. The junction had 6 bases not matched to a gene; V was cut back by 4 bases and J by 0 bases. Germline assignment: CDR1 SGHRS and CDR2 YFSETQ. CDR3 amino acids: CASSVGLAGGSSYNEQFF. In DNA, the CDR3 is TGCGCCAGCAGCGTCGGACTAGCGGGGGGCTCCTCCTACAATGAGCAGTTCTTC.

The chain combines TRBV5-4 with TRBJ2-2, with 8 bases identical to TRBD1. The V segment lost 4 bases and the J segment 3 bases; nucleotides outside the gene matches: 5. This CDR3 is built from 15 residues. Germline CDR1 is SGHNT and CDR2 is YYREEE (reference sequence). The CDR3 loop reads CASSHPTGDTGELFF. The CDR3 DNA is TGTGCCAGCAGCCACCCGACAGGGGACACCGGGGAGCTGTTTTTT.

This clone showed up just once. The rearrangement links TRBV6-2 or TRBV6-3 to TRBJ1-5, with D hard to call. Between the trimmed V and J ends, which lost 2 bases and 5 bases, there was a span of 4 bases. The germline gives CDR1 MNHEY, CDR2 SVGEGT. The CDR3 covers 12 residues. As DNA, the CDR3 is TGTGCCAGCAGTTACCAGGATCAGCCCCAGCATTTT. This sequence encodes CASSYQDQPQHF.

The CDR3 region has the DNA TGTGCCAGCAGCTTGGGAGGACTCGGATGGAATTCACCCCTCCACTTT. Its translation: CASSLGGLGWNSPLHF. The chain combines TRBV5-4 with TRBJ1-6; D is uncertain. The CDR3 is made up of 16 amino acids. Trimming removed 0 bases from V and 7 bases from J, with 14 bases in between. Germline loops: CDR1 SGHNT, CDR2 YYREEE (reference sequence). The full variable domain, completed using reference TRBV5-4 and TRBJ1-6, is ETGVTQSPTHLIKTRGQQVTLRCSSQSGHNTVSWYQQALGQGPQFIFQYYREEENGRGNFPPRFSGLQFPNYSSELNVNALELDDSALYLCASSLGGLGWNSPLHFGNGTRLTVT.

The V call is TRBV27, the J call TRBJ1-1, with D maybe TRBD1 (6 bases). V lost 7 bases to trimming and J lost 0 bases, with 12 bases between them. Germline CDR1 reads MNHEY; CDR2 reads SMNVEV (reference sequence). The CDR3 runs 14 residues. The CDR3 loop reads CASIGQTMNTEAFF. CDR3 coding DNA: TGTGCCAGCATTGGACAGACTATGAACACTGAAGCTTTCTTT.

This chain joins TRBV30 and TRBJ2-5; D possibly matches TRBD1 or TRBD2 (5 bases each). This CDR3 has 12 amino acids. Germline assignment: CDR1 GTSNPN and CDR2 SVGIG (reference sequence). V was cut by 2 bases and J by 5 bases, with 9 bases left in between. The CDR3 is CAWSIGGETQYF. DNA of the CDR3: TGTGCCTGGAGTATTGGGGGTGAGACCCAGTACTTC.

The chain uses TRBV15 and TRBJ2-6; no reliable D call. V was clipped by 1 base and J by 4 bases, with 17 bases between them. Per germline, CDR1 LNHNV and CDR2 YYDKDF (reference sequence). The CDR3 contains 18 residues. CDR3 sequence reads: CATSRGYISERGANVLTF. CDR3 bases: TGTGCCACCAGCAGAGGCTACATTTCGGAGCGCGGGGCCAACGTCCTGACTTTC.

The rearrangement uses TRBV3-1 (or the pseudogene TRBV3-2) and TRBJ2-1, with D perhaps TRBD1 (6 bases). The CDR3 extends over 17 amino acids. The germline V gene has CDR1 LGHDT and CDR2 YNNKEL (reference sequence). V lost 1 base to trimming and J lost 0 bases, with 13 bases between them. CDR3 in DNA: TGTGCCAGCAGCCAAGGACGGGGCAGGGGCTCCTACAATGAGCAGTTCTTC. Translation gives CASSQGRGRGSYNEQFF.

The chain combines TRBV7-2 with TRBJ2-3, with TRBD2 matching 10 bases. CDR3 length equals 15 residues. Germline CDR1 SGHTA, CDR2 FQGNSA. The J segment lost 6 bases and the V segment lost 5 bases, leaving 8 bases of the junction unmatched. The CDR3 nucleotides read TGTGCCAGCAGCAGACTAGCGGGTTATTCCGATACGCAGTATTTT. The encoded protein is CASSRLAGYSDTQYF.

The genes are TRBV7-9 and TRBJ1-2, with D unclear. Germline V gene sequence: CDR1 SEHNR, CDR2 FQNEAQ (reference sequence). V lost 3 bases, J lost 5 bases, and 7 bases lay in between. There are 12 residues in the CDR3. CDR3 in amino acids: CASSFAGYGYTF. CDR3 nucleotide sequence: TGTGCCAGCAGCTTCGCGGGTTATGGCTACACCTTC.

A few counts support this clone. V gene TRBV7-3 combines with J gene TRBJ2-1; no definite D call. Germline-derived CDR1 and CDR2 are SGHTA and FQGTGA. Trimming took 1 base from V and 0 from J, leaving 19 bases between them. The length of the CDR3 is 19 residues. The CDR3 bases are TGTGCCAGCAGCTTAAGGGGTTTGAGTAGCCTCAGCTCCTACAATGAGCAGTTCTTC. It encodes CASSLRGLSSLSSYNEQFF.

The V gene is TRBV5-4, the J gene TRBJ2-5; 9 nucleotides match TRBD2. This CDR3 is built from 14 residues. The J segment lost 4 bases and the V segment lost 0 bases, leaving 1 base of the junction unmatched. Per the germline V gene, CDR1 is SGHNT and CDR2 is YYREEE (reference sequence). CDR3 DNA sequence: TGTGCCAGCAGCTTGGGGCGGGGGGGAGAGACCCAGTACTTC. Residues: CASSLGRGGETQYF. The whole variable domain, remainder taken from reference TRBV5-4 and TRBJ2-5, is ETGVTQSPTHLIKTRGQQVTLRCSSQSGHNTVSWYQQALGQGPQFIFQYYREEENGRGNFPPRFSGLQFPNYSSELNVNALELDDSALYLCASSLGRGGETQYFGPGTRLLVL.

The J gene is TRBJ1-3, the V gene TRBV19; maybe TRBD1 (5 bases). V gave up 5 bases and J gave up 1 base, with 15 bases separating them. Per germline, CDR1 LNHDA and CDR2 SQIVND (reference sequence). The CDR3 covers 16 residues. The CDR3 DNA reads TGTGCCAGTAGTGGAGGGGTGAGCCGGTCTGGAAACACCATATATTTT. This gives the protein CASSGGVSRSGNTIYF. The whole variable domain, remainder taken from reference TRBV19 and TRBJ1-3, is DGGITQSPKYLFRKEGQNVTLSCEQNLNHDAMYWYRQDPGQGLRLIYYSQIVNDFQKGDIAEGYSVSREKKESFPLTVTSAQKNPTAFYLCASSGGVSRSGNTIYFGEGSWLTVV.

This chain's CDR3 is CASSQSSNTEAFF. The CDR3 coding sequence is TGCGCCAGCAGCCAATCGAGTAACACTGAAGCTTTCTTT. V and J are TRBV5-1 and TRBJ1-1; D remains unclear. The V gene's germline CDR1 is SGHRS and CDR2 YFSETQ. V lost 4 bases to trimming and J lost 2 bases, with 9 bases between them. This CDR3 has 13 residues.

The rearrangement joins TRBV6-2 or TRBV6-3 to TRBJ1-1; tentative D call: TRBD1 (5 bases). Germline loops: CDR1 MNHEY, CDR2 SVGEGT. The V and J ends lost 4 bases and 1 base respectively, with 10 bases between them. This CDR3 is built from 14 residues. The CDR3 region is CASSSRTGNTEAFF. The CDR3 region has the DNA TGTGCCAGCAGTTCCAGAACAGGGAACACTGAAGCTTTCTTT.

The chain joins TRBV3-1 (or the pseudogene TRBV3-2) to TRBJ1-6; no definite D call. V gave up 0 bases and J gave up 8 bases, with 5 bases separating them. The CDR3 consists of 13 residues. Germline lookup yields CDR1 LGHDT and CDR2 YNNKEL (reference sequence). This CDR3 reads CASSQDWHSPLHF. The CDR3 DNA follows: TGTGCCAGCAGCCAAGATTGGCATTCACCCCTCCACTTT.

V and J are TRBV5-1 and TRBJ2-3; 7 bases align to TRBD1. The CDR3 length is 15 residues. V was clipped by 4 bases and J by 4 bases; unmatched bases: 9. Per germline, CDR1 SGHRS and CDR2 YFSETQ. For the CDR3, the DNA is TGCGCCAGCAGCCTGGGACAGAACGCACCAGATACGCAGTATTTT. Encoded protein: CASSLGQNAPDTQYF. Full variable domain (rest looked up from reference TRBV5-1 and TRBJ2-3): KAGVTQTPRYLIKTRGQQVTLSCSPISGHRSVSWYQQTPGQGLQFLFEYFSETQRNKGNFPGRFSGRQFSNSRSEMNVSTLELGDSALYLCASSLGQNAPDTQYFGPGTRLTVL.

The rearrangement joins TRBV24-1 to TRBJ2-5; a weak D match, TRBD1 (5 bases). Germline CDR1 and CDR2: KGHDR and SFDVKD. The CDR3 is 13 amino acids. V was pared by 4 bases and J by 3 bases, with 8 bases between. DNA for the CDR3: TGTGCCACCAGTGAGACAGCAGAAGAGACCCAGTACTTC. This translates into CATSETAEETQYF.

This clone was found a few times. This chain connects TRBV7-9 to TRBJ1-1; D is unresolved. Germline lookup yields CDR1 SEHNR and CDR2 FQNEAQ (reference sequence). Trimming pared 5 bases from V and 2 bases from J, leaving 12 bases between. This CDR3 spans 14 amino acids. The CDR3 sequence is CASSTELGNTEAFF. The CDR3 coding sequence is TGTGCCAGCAGCACCGAGTTGGGCAACACTGAAGCTTTCTTT.

The sample holds a few counts of this clone. The chain couples TRBV24-1 to TRBJ2-3; no clear D. Germline V gives CDR1 KGHDR, CDR2 SFDVKD. Trimming removed 2 bases from V and 1 base from J, with 12 bases in between. CDR3 size: 16 residues. The CDR3 sequence is CATSDSSHLGTDTQYF. CDR3 DNA: TGTGCCACCAGTGATTCTAGTCATTTGGGCACAGATACGCAGTATTTT.

This clone was recorded a few times. This rearrangement joins TRBV2 to TRBJ1-5; D not certain. V gave up 8 bases and J gave up 4 bases, with 9 bases separating them. The CDR3 is 12 residues long. Germline values: CDR1 SNHLY, CDR2 FYNNEI. The CDR3, as DNA: TGTGCCAGCGGGTCCGGGAATCAGCCCCAGCATTTT. Its protein is CASGSGNQPQHF.

V is TRBV5-1 and J is TRBJ1-1; 7 nucleotides line up with TRBD1. This CDR3 is 15 amino acids long. V lost 0 bases, J lost 7 bases, and 9 bases stayed unmatched. Germline V gene data show CDR1 as SGHRS and CDR2 as YFSETQ. The DNA of the CDR3 is TGCGCCAGCAGCTTGGTTTCAGGGGGAACGGGTGAAGCTTTCTTT. Its translation is CASSLVSGGTGEAFF.

The V gene is TRBV15, the J gene TRBJ1-2, with 9 nucleotides matching TRBD1. J was trimmed by 8 bases and V by 1 base; bases with no gene match: 5. CDR3 size: 14 residues. Germline CDR1 and CDR2: LNHNV and YYDKDF (reference sequence). For the CDR3, the DNA is TGTGCCACCAGCAGAGGGGACAGGGTCGTCGGCTACACCTTC. It specifies CATSRGDRVVGYTF.

The chain links TRBV7-8 to TRBJ2-1, with a possible D match to TRBD1 (5 bases). The CDR3 sequence is 15 residues long. The germline gives CDR1 SGHVS, CDR2 FQNEAQ. Trimming removed 5 bases at V and 7 bases at J, with 18 bases between. The CDR3 spells CASSGGHALVNEQFF. The CDR3 nucleotides are TGTGCCAGCAGCGGTGGACACGCGTTGGTAAATGAGCAGTTCTTC.

The chain employs TRBV7-9 and TRBJ1-1, with D possibly matching TRBD1 (6 bases). Germline V lookup: CDR1 SEHNR, CDR2 FQNEAQ (reference sequence). The V end was cut by 2 bases, the J end by 11 bases, with 21 bases between. The CDR3 runs to 15 residues. The CDR3 sequence is CASSLLVLRTEGAFF. In DNA form, the CDR3 reads TGTGCCAGCAGCTTATTGGTTTTACGGACAGAAGGGGCTTTCTTT.